This entry is about one T cell receptor (beta chain). No antigen is known for it. This record belongs to a study of STAT5B mutations in CD4+ large granular lymphocyte leukemia. Clones were read by immunoSEQ multiplex PCR, and TCRdb kept only the in-frame ones, dropping some. The sample records tens of thousands of clones, about 80% being singletons. V gave up 5 bases and J gave up 6 bases, with 11 bases separating them. The CDR3 runs to 13 residues. From germline, CDR1 is SNHLY and CDR2 FYNNEI. The study, taken as a whole, reports: Approximately 25% of private leukemic clonotypes occurred rarely in other patients' non-leukemic repertoires.

The receptor's source is a human donor in good health. Sequencing used CD4+ T cells from blood buffy coats. The chain links TRBV2 to TRBJ2-4; unclear D gene. The CDR3 protein is CASSFLGGNIQYF. In DNA, the CDR3 is TGTGCCAGCAGTTTTTTGGGCGGAAACATTCAGTACTTC. Full variable domain (missing parts from reference TRBV2 and TRBJ2-4): EPEVTQTPSHQVTQMGQEVILRCVPISNHLYFYWYRQILGQKVEFLVSFYNNEISEKSEIFDDQFSVERPDGSNFTLKIRSTKLEDSAMYFCASSFLGGNIQYFGAGTRLSVL.